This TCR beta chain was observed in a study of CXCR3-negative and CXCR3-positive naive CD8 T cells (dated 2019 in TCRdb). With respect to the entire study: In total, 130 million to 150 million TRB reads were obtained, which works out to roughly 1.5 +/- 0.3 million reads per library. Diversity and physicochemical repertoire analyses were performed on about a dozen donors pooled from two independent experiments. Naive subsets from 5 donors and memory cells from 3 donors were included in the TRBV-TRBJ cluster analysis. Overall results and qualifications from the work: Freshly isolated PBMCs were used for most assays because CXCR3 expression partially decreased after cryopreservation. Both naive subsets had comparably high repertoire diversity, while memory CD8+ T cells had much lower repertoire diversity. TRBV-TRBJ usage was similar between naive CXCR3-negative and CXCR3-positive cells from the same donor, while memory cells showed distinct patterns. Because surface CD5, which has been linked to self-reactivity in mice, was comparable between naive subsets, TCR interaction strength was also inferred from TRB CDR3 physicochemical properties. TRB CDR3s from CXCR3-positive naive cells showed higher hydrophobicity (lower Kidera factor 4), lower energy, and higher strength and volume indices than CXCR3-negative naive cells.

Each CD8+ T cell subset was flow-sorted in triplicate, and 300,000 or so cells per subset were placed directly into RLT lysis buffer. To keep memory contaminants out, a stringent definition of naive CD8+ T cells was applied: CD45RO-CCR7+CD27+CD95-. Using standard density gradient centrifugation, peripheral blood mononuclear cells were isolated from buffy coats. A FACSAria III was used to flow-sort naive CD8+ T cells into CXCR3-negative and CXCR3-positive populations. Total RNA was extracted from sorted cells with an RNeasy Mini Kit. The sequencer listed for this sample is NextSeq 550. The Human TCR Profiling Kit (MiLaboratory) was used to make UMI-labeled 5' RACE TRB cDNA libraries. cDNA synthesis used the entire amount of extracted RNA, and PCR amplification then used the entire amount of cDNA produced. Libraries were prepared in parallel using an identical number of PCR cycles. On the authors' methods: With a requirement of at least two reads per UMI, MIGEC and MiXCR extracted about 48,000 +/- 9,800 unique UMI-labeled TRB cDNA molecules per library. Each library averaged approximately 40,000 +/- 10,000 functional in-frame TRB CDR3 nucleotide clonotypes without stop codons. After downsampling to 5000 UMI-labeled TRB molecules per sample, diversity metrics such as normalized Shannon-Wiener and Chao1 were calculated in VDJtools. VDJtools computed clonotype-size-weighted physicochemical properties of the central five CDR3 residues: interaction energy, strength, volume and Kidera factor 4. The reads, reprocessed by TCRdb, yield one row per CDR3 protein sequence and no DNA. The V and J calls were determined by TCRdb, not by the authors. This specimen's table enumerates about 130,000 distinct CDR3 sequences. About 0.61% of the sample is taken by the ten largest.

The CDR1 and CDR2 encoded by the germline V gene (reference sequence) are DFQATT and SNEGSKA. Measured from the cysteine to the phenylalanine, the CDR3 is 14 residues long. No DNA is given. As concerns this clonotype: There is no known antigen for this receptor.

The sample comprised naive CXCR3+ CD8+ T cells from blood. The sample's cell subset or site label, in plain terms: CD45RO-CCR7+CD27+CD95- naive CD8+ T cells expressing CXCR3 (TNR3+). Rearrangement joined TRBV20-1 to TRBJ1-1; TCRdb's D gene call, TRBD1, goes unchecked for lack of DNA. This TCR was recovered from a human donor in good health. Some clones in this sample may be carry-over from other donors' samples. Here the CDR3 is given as CSARLPDRVTEAFF.